The clone carrying this T cell receptor beta chain occurred a few times. Its antigen is unknown. V gave up 5 bases and J gave up 6 bases, with 20 bases separating them. CDR3 size: 17 residues. Germline loops: CDR1 MNHEY, CDR2 SVGAGI. A mixed TRB-A/B primer pool amplified rearranged TRB by multiplex touch-down PCR. A single record per CDR3 protein comes from TCRdb applying MiXCR to the multiplex PCR reads. The sample records about 12,000 distinct CDR3 sequences, around 29% being singletons. The entry originates in a study of T cell repertoires in aging, cancer and after chemotherapy. Notes on the study in general: Immunological memory after chemotherapy cannot be judged from the repertoire data.

The template was genomic DNA from peripheral blood, not RNA. J is TRBJ1-6 and V is TRBV6-5; D is possibly TRBD1 (6 bases). The material sequenced was blood. This clonotype was obtained from a human donor in good health. The donor label of this sample is uncertain. The CDR3 protein is CASSIGGQGPFNSPLHF. In nucleotides, the CDR3 is TGTGCCAGCAGTATAGGGGGGCAGGGCCCGTTTAATTCACCCCTCCACTTT.